Presented here are 5 T cell receptor beta chains from one specimen sequenced in a study of blood T cell repertoires in COVID-19. Sequencing used immunoSEQ multiplex PCR; TCRdb keeps in-frame clones, though not all of them. The sample shows about 250,000 clones, 70% to 90% of them seen only once. What was sequenced was peripheral blood. The receptors stem from a man between 18 and 29 years old with active or convalescent COVID-19.

The rearrangement uses TRBV25-1 and TRBJ2-3, with D possibly TRBD1 on 5 matching bases. Germline values: CDR1 MGHDK, CDR2 SYGVNS. Trimming cost V 1 base and J 4 bases, with 9 bases left between them. This CDR3 contains 14 residues. CDR3 coding DNA: TGTGCCAGCAGTGAATCCAGGGTAGCAGATACGCAGTATTTT. Residues: CASSESRVADTQYF.

The V and J genes are TRBV7-2 and TRBJ1-5; no clear D gene. Trimming took off 2 bases at V and 0 bases at J, with 14 bases between the two ends. Germline V gene lookup returns CDR1 SGHTA and CDR2 FQGNSA. The CDR3 has 17 amino acids. CDR3 protein: CASSLSTAQYSNQPQHF. The CDR3 DNA reads TGTGCCAGCAGCTTAAGTACAGCCCAATATAGCAATCAGCCCCAGCATTTT.

The rearrangement links TRBV19 to TRBJ1-1, with a weak D call TRBD1 (6 bases). Germline assignment: CDR1 LNHDA and CDR2 SQIVND (reference sequence). V shed 3 bases and J shed 1 base, with 9 bases lying between them. CDR3 length: 14 amino acids. The CDR3 region is CASSMRGGNTEAFF. Written as DNA, the CDR3 is TGTGCCAGTAGTATGAGGGGGGGGAACACTGAAGCTTTCTTT. The variable domain in full, completed from reference TRBV19 and TRBJ1-1, reads DGGITQSPKYLFRKEGQNVTLSCEQNLNHDAMYWYRQDPGQGLRLIYYSQIVNDFQKGDIAEGYSVSREKKESFPLTVTSAQKNPTAFYLCASSMRGGNTEAFFGQGTRLTVV.

CDR3 sequence (DNA): TGTGCCAGCAGCCAATCCGCGGGAGGCCCCCAGGGCACAGATACGCAGTATTTT. Translation: CASSQSAGGPQGTDTQYF. V and J are TRBV3-1 (or the pseudogene TRBV3-2) and TRBJ2-3; 8 nucleotides align to TRBD2. V lost 2 bases to trimming and J lost 1 base; unmatched junction nucleotides: 11. The CDR3 is made up of 18 amino acids. CDR1 is LGHDT, CDR2 YNNKEL, per germline (reference sequence).

The chain employs TRBV19 and TRBJ2-4; 7 bases are a match to TRBD2. Trimming cost V 3 bases and J 1 base; bases outside gene matches: 9. The CDR3 has 17 residues. Germline assignment: CDR1 LNHDA and CDR2 SQIVND (reference sequence). The CDR3 nucleotides are TGTGCCAGTAGTATCGTCCCCGGACTAGGTGCCAAAAACATTCAGTACTTC. Amino acids: CASSIVPGLGAKNIQYF.